The 20 T cell receptor beta chains in this list originate from one sample, sequenced in a study of shared clonotypes between healthy human individuals. Produced via immunoSEQ multiplex PCR; TCRdb's table is partial and in-frame only. The data hold about 730,000 clones, with 72% observed a single time. Sequencing used memory CD4+ T cells sorted from blood. The subset denotes: CD45RA-negative fraction. These receptors all come from a woman in her twenties or thirties in good health.

The CDR3 is CSVQAVSYEQYF. The CDR3 DNA is TGCAGCGTTCAAGCGGTTTCCTACGAGCAGTACTTC. The chain couples TRBV29-1 to TRBJ2-7; D possibly corresponds to TRBD2 (5 bases). The CDR3 covers 12 residues. Germline V gene sequence: CDR1 SQVTM, CDR2 ANQGSEA. The germline V and J ends were trimmed by 5 bases and 1 base, with 9 bases remaining between them.

V gene TRBV28 combines with J gene TRBJ1-5; 7 nucleotides align to TRBD1. This CDR3 has 15 amino acids. V shed 6 bases and J 3 bases; nucleotides not matched to a gene: 8. Germline assignment: CDR1 MDHEN and CDR2 SYDVKM. The CDR3, as DNA: TGTGCCAGCAGGCAGGACAGGTTCCTCAATCAGCCCCAGCATTTT. Its protein is CASRQDRFLNQPQHF.

The rearrangement uses TRBV5-1 and TRBJ2-2; TRBD1 is a possible D gene (6 bases). V was cut by 1 base and J by 3 bases, with 10 bases left in between. Germline loops: CDR1 SGHRS, CDR2 YFSETQ. The CDR3 sequence is 15 residues long. Written as DNA, the CDR3 is TGCGCCAGCAGCTTGTCACAGGGAGACACCGGGGAGCTGTTTTTT. Amino acids: CASSLSQGDTGELFF.

This clone was counted a few times. The rearrangement links TRBV11-2 to TRBJ1-1; no firm D call. Germline lookup yields CDR1 SGHAT and CDR2 FQNNGV. V dropped 1 base and J dropped 1 base, with 10 bases sitting between them. CDR3 length: 15 amino acids. The CDR3 protein is CASSLAMVANTEAFF. The DNA for the CDR3 is TGTGCCAGCAGCTTAGCGATGGTTGCGAACACTGAAGCTTTCTTT.

The chain is built from TRBV28 and TRBJ1-4, with TRBD1 identical over 9 bases. The ends lost 4 bases at V and 6 bases at J; junction bases unmatched: 6. The CDR3 totals 15 residues. Looked up from germline, CDR1 is MDHEN and CDR2 is SYDVKM. The CDR3 spells CASSSRRTGDEKLFF. Here the CDR3 DNA reads TGTGCCAGCAGTTCCCGCCGGACAGGGGATGAAAAACTGTTTTTT.

V is TRBV28 and J is TRBJ2-2; 7 bases are a match to TRBD2. CDR1 is MDHEN and CDR2 is SYDVKM in the germline V gene. This CDR3 comprises 18 residues. Trimming cost V 7 bases and J 2 bases; bases outside gene matches: 16. The CDR3 sequence is CASKGGRWLRANTGELFF. The CDR3 DNA is TGTGCCAGCAAGGGCGGGAGATGGCTGCGGGCCAACACCGGGGAGCTGTTTTTT.

Comment on this clone: In the same sample, other DNA sequences code for this CDR3. The chain joins TRBV2 to TRBJ2-7; no definite D call. CDR1 is SNHLY, CDR2 FYNNEI, per germline. This CDR3 has 13 amino acids. The V end was cut by 4 bases, the J end by 1 base, with 8 bases between. The CDR3 region has the DNA TGTGCCAGCAGTGTTTCTGGATCCTACGAGCAGTACTTC. Its translation: CASSVSGSYEQYF.

This clone appeared once. V usage is TRBV15 and J usage is TRBJ2-2; possibly TRBD1 for D (6 bases). V lost 0 bases and J 6 bases, leaving 8 bases between the germline ends. The germline gives CDR1 LNHNV, CDR2 YYDKDF (reference sequence). There are 14 residues in the CDR3. The CDR3 sequence is CATSRDGGPGELFF. CDR3 sequence (DNA): TGTGCCACCAGCAGAGATGGGGGCCCCGGGGAGCTGTTTTTT.

Notes on this clone: Other nucleotide sequences in the sample specify the same CDR3. The chain employs TRBV10-1 and TRBJ2-7; D assignment may be TRBD1 or TRBD2 (5 bases each). CDR1 is WNHNN and CDR2 is SYGVQD in the germline V gene (reference sequence). Trimming took 3 bases from V and 2 from J, leaving 8 bases between them. The CDR3 covers 13 residues. The DNA for the CDR3 is TGCGCCAGCAGTGACGGGACGACCTACGAGCAGTACTTC. Its protein is CASSDGTTYEQYF.

This chain uses TRBV4-1 with TRBJ1-2; no clear D. CDR3 length equals 14 residues. CDR1 MGHRA and CDR2 YSYEKL come from the germline V gene. Trimming took 0 bases from V and 1 from J, leaving 6 bases between them. The CDR3 is CASSQDSLNYGYTF. CDR3 in DNA: TGCGCCAGCAGCCAAGACAGCCTTAACTATGGCTACACCTTC.

J is TRBJ1-1 and V is TRBV5-1; D is unresolved. This CDR3 spans 14 amino acids. Germline loops: CDR1 SGHRS, CDR2 YFSETQ. V gave up 0 bases and J gave up 4 bases, with 10 bases separating them. CDR3 nucleotides: TGCGCCAGCAGCTTGGCGATGGAGGGCACTGAAGCTTTCTTT. Amino acid sequence: CASSLAMEGTEAFF. Combining the CDR3 with reference TRBV5-1 and TRBJ1-1 gives the whole variable domain KAGVTQTPRYLIKTRGQQVTLSCSPISGHRSVSWYQQTPGQGLQFLFEYFSETQRNKGNFPGRFSGRQFSNSRSEMNVSTLELGDSALYLCASSLAMEGTEAFFGQGTRLTVV.

This clone was observed a few times. The chain combines TRBV11-2 with TRBJ2-5, with TRBD2 identical over 10 bases. The CDR3 is 16 residues long. The germline V gene has CDR1 SGHAT and CDR2 FQNNGV. The V segment lost 1 base and the J segment 6 bases; nucleotides outside the gene matches: 8. CDR3: CASSLGLAGVAQTQYF. CDR3 nucleotides: TGTGCCAGCAGCTTAGGTCTAGCGGGAGTGGCTCAGACCCAGTACTTC. The full variable domain, rest sourced from reference TRBV11-2 and TRBJ2-5, is EAGVAQSPRYKIIEKRQSVAFWCNPISGHATLYWYQQILGQGPKLLIQFQNNGVVDDSQLPKDRFSAERLKGVDSTLKIQPAKLEDSAVYLCASSLGLAGVAQTQYFGPGTRLLVL.

The CDR3 here is CATSSPAGGPNQPQHF. As DNA, the CDR3 is TGTGCCACCAGCAGTCCGGCGGGGGGTCCCAATCAGCCCCAGCATTTT. V is TRBV15 and J is TRBJ1-5; the D gene is possibly TRBD1 (5 bases). There are 16 residues in the CDR3. The V and J ends lost 3 bases and 3 bases respectively, with 15 bases between them. Germline lookup yields CDR1 LNHNV and CDR2 YYDKDF (reference sequence). Filled out from reference TRBV15 and TRBJ1-5, the complete variable domain reads DAMVIQNPRYQVTQFGKPVTLSCSQTLNHNVMYWYQQKSSQAPKLLFHYYDKDFNNEADTPDNFQSRRPNTSFCFLDIRSPGLGDTAMYLCATSSPAGGPNQPQHFGDGTRLSIL.

There are many counts of this clone. Distinct nucleotide sequences in the sample also encode this CDR3. The chain joins TRBV5-1 to TRBJ2-2; D ambiguous. The V end was cut by 2 bases, the J end by 5 bases, with 7 bases between. Germline CDR1 and CDR2: SGHRS and YFSETQ. This CDR3 has 13 residues. CDR3 sequence reads: CASSFGQTGELFF. The CDR3 coding sequence is TGCGCCAGCAGCTTTGGCCAGACCGGGGAGCTGTTTTTT.

The chain uses TRBV11-2 and TRBJ2-6; 13 nucleotides line up with TRBD2. Germline-derived CDR1 and CDR2 are SGHAT and FQNNGV. The J segment lost 2 bases and the V segment lost 3 bases, leaving 4 bases of the junction unmatched. This CDR3 has 18 residues. CDR3 sequence: CASSFRTSGRAGANVLTF. CDR3 bases: TGTGCCAGCAGCTTTCGGACTAGCGGGAGAGCTGGGGCCAACGTCCTGACTTTC.

The chain carries TRBV7-9 and TRBJ2-3; D could derive from TRBD1 or TRBD2 (6 bases each). Germline V gives CDR1 SEHNR, CDR2 FQNEAQ (reference sequence). CDR3 length equals 17 residues. V was shortened by 8 bases and J by 0 bases, with 21 bases between the two germline ends. CDR3 coding DNA: TGTGCCAGCCTAGGGGGACTGCGCCCCGCTAGCACAGATACGCAGTATTTT. Its protein is CASLGGLRPASTDTQYF.

The chain employs TRBV29-1 and TRBJ2-1; no clear D. The CDR3 consists of 10 residues. Looked up from germline, CDR1 is SQVTM and CDR2 is ANQGSEA. The ends were cut back, 7 bases at V and 6 bases at J, with 7 bases in the middle. The CDR3 region is CSAGGNEQFF. CDR3 nucleotide sequence: TGCAGCGCCGGTGGCAATGAGCAGTTCTTC.

The genes are TRBV28 and TRBJ2-2; 7 bases line up with TRBD1. After removal of 6 bases from V and 3 bases from J, the junction contained 7 bases not matched to a gene. Per the germline V gene, CDR1 is MDHEN and CDR2 is SYDVKM. CDR3 length: 15 amino acids. The CDR3 loop is CASSFKGGYTGELFF. DNA of the CDR3: TGTGCCAGCAGCTTCAAAGGGGGCTACACCGGGGAGCTGTTTTTT.

Points on this clone: One junction end disagrees with the germline gene, perhaps due to a read error. This chain links TRBV10-1 with TRBJ2-1; 9 bases agree with TRBD1. From germline, CDR1 is WNHNN and CDR2 SYGVQD (reference sequence). The CDR3 is 17 residues long. CDR3 protein: CASRESVPRQGEREQFF. In nucleotides, the CDR3 is TGCGCCAGCAGAGAGTCGGTCCCTAGACAGGGGGAACGTGAGCAGTTCTTC.

A note on this clone: Different DNA sequences within this sample yield the same CDR3. V and J are TRBV28 and TRBJ1-5; 8 bases are shared with TRBD1. J was trimmed by 7 bases and V by 5 bases; bases with no gene match: 7. From germline, CDR1 is MDHEN and CDR2 SYDVKM. The CDR3 has 14 residues. The CDR3 DNA is TGTGCCAGCAGTAGCGGGACAGGTTACCAGCCCCAGCATTTT. This sequence encodes CASSSGTGYQPQHF.